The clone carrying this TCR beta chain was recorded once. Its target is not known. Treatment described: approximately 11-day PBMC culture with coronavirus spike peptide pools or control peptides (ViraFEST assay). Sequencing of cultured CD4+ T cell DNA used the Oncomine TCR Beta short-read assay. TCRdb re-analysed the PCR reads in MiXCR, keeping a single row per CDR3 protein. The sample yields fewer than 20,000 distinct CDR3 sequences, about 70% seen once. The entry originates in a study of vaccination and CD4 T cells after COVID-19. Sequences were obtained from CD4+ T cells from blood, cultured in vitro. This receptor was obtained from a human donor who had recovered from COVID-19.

CDR3 coding DNA: TGTGCCAGTAGTGCCCGGGACAGGGGTGGAAACACCATATATTTT. Protein: CASSARDRGGNTIYF. J is TRBJ1-3 and V is TRBV19; TRBD1 agrees at 10 bases. Germline CDR1 LNHDA, CDR2 SQIVND (reference sequence). V lost 5 bases and J lost 3; bases outside the gene matches: 4. The CDR3 extends over 15 amino acids.